This TCR beta chain was profiled in a study of T cells in Graves' hyperthyroidism and ophthalmopathy. Concerning this clonotype itself: This sequence may be a read error, since a much larger clone differs from it by one base.

Authors of the study amplified TCR beta CDR3 regions from RNA transcripts. Researchers ran a first-round RT-PCR on the TCR CDR3 using the HTBI primer set. MiXCR, run by TCRdb on the multiplex PCR reads, gives a single entry per CDR3 protein. The data contain about 560,000 distinct CDR3 sequences, 16% of them singletons. This TCR was sampled from a woman under 30 with Graves' hyperthyroidism. The sample comprised blood.

CDR3 nucleotides: TGTACCACCAGTGATGCCTCCAGTGGGGGCGCTTTCTTT. This translates into CTTSDASSGGAFF. This sequence joins TRBV24-1 and TRBJ1-1; D may be TRBD1 (6 bases). The CDR3 is made up of 13 amino acids. The germline V gene encodes CDR1 KGHDR and CDR2 SFDVKD.